This T cell receptor (beta chain) was documented in a study of type 1 regulatory T cells. Study details: This in vitro CD4 product, T-allo10, is enriched for Tr1 cells and alloantigen-specific. Findings and caveats of the study: Compared with non-Tr1 cells, Tr1 cells showed a narrower TCR repertoire.

Remarks on this clonotype: Its antigen is as yet unknown.

This CDR3 contains 15 residues. Germline CDR1 is SGHTA and CDR2 is FQGNSA. The V and J ends lost 5 bases and 6 bases respectively, with 19 bases between them. Using its own MiXCR run on the reads, TCRdb lists one record per CDR3 protein. This table holds about 62,000 distinct CDR3 sequences, around 62% found once. The sample comprised cultured non-Tr1 T cells, either the whole culture or a sorted T cell fraction (not recorded which). The TCR originated in a human donor in good health. This rearrangement joins TRBV7-2 to TRBJ1-1; D call uncertain. CDR3: CASSMSVPAGAEAFF. In DNA form, the CDR3 reads TGTGCCAGCAGCATGTCCGTCCCTGCGGGCGCTGAAGCTTTCTTT.